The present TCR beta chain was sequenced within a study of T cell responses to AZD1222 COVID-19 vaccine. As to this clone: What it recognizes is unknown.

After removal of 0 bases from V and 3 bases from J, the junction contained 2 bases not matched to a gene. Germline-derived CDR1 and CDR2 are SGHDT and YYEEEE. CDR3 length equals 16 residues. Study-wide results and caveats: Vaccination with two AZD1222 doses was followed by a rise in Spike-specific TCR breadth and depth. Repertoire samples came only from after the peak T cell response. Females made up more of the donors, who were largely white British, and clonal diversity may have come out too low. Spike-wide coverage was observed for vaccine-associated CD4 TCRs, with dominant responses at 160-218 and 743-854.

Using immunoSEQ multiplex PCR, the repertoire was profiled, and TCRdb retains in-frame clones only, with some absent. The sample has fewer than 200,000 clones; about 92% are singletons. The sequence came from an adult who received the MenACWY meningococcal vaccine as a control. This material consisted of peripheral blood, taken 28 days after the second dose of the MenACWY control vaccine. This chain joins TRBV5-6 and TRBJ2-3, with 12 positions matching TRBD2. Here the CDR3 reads CASSLVLAGGTDTQYF. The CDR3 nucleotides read TGTGCCAGCAGCTTGGTGCTAGCGGGAGGGACAGATACGCAGTATTTT.